This T cell receptor (beta chain) was recovered during a study of PD-1 blockade in classical Hodgkin lymphoma. The protocol was immunoSEQ multiplex PCR, while the TCRdb copy is restricted to in-frame clones and leaves out a portion. This sample has 30,000 to 50,000 clones, with around 78% found just once. This clone was seen a few times. V lost 3 bases and J lost 2, with 5 bases in between. CDR3 length: 13 residues. Germline CDR1 is SGHTA and CDR2 is FQGTGA. Relapse was seen in all patients after autologous stem cell transplantation, and brentuximab vedotin exposure was variable. The sample in question was peripheral blood mononuclear cells (PBMCs), obtained at baseline. The chain combines TRBV7-3 with TRBJ1-5, with unresolved D. The sequence derives from a human donor with classical Hodgkin lymphoma. The CDR3 DNA follows: TGTGCCAGCAGCTTTGACGGCAATCAGCCCCAGCATTTT. As protein: CASSFDGNQPQHF. The full variable domain, its missing parts supplied by reference TRBV7-3 and TRBJ1-5, is GAGVSQTPSNKVTEKGKYVELRCDPISGHTALYWYRQSLGQGPEFLIYFQGTGAADDSGLPNDRFFAVRPEGSVSTLKIQRTERGDSAVYLCASSFDGNQPQHFGDGTRLSIL.